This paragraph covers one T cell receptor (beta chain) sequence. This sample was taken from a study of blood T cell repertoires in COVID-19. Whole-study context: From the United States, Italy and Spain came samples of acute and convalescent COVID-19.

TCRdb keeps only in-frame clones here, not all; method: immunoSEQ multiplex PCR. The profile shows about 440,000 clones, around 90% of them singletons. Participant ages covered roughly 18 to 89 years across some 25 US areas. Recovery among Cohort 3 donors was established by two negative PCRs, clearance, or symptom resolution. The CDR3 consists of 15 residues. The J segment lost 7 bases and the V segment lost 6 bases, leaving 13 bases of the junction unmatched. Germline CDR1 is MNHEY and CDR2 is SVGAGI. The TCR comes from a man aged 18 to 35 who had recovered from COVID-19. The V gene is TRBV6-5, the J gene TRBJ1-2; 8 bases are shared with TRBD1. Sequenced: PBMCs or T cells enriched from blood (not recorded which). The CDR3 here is CASRGTTGEVGGYTF. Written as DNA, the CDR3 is TGTGCCAGCAGGGGGACGACAGGGGAAGTAGGTGGCTACACCTTC.